Here is one TCR beta chain with its context. Its specificity is unknown. Germline CDR1 and CDR2: MNHNS and SASEGT. There are 12 residues in the CDR3. Trimming took off 5 bases at V and 6 bases at J, with 11 bases between the two ends. This entry comes from a study of T cell repertoires in cytomegalovirus infection. For the study at large: In the study, CMV epitopes included recently identified HLA-C-restricted and well-studied HLA-B-restricted ones. Public TCR beta signatures indicated both CMV infection and matching HLA type.

TCRdb called the reads again in MiXCR, with one record for every CDR3 protein. The sample lists approximately 600,000 distinct CDR3 sequences; around two fifths were seen once. Study observations and caveats: The study found HLA-C-restricted CMV-specific TCR beta clonotypes dominating the ex vivo response.

The chain recombines TRBV6-1 with TRBJ2-7; no reliable D call. The receptor was isolated from a human donor in good health (CMV status not recorded). Some clones in this sample may be carry-over from other donors' samples. Sample: cultured PBMCs, taken from culture after CMV antigen stimulation. CDR3 DNA: TGTGCCAGCAGTCATTATACGGGCGAGCAGTACTTC. This sequence encodes CASSHYTGEQYF.